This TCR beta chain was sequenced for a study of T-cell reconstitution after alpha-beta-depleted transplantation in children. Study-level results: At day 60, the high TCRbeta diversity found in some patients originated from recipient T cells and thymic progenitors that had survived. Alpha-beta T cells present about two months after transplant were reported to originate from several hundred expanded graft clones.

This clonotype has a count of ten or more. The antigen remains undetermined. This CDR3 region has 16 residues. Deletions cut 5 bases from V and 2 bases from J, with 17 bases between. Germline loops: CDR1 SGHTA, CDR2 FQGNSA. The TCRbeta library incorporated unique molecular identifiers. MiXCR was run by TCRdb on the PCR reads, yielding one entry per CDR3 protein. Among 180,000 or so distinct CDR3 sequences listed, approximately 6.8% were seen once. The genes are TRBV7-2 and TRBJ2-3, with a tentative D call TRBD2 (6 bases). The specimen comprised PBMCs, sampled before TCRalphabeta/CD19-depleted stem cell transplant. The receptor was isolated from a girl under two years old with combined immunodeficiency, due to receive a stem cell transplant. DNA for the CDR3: TGTGCCAGCAGCCCACCGGACTACCCGACCACAGATACGCAGTATTTT. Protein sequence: CASSPPDYPTTDTQYF.